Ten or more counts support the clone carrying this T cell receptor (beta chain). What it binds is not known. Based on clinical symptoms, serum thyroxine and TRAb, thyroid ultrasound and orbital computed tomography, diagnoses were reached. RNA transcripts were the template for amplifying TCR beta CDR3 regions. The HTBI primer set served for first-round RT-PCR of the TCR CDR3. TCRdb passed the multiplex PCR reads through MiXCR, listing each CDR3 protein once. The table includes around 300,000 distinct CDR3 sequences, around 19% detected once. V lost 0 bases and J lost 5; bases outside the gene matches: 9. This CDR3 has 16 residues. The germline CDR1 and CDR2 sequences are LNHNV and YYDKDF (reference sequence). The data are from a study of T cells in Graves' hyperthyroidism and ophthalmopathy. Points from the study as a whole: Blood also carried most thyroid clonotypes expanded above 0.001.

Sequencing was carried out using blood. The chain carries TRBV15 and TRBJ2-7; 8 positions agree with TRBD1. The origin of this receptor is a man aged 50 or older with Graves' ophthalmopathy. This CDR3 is CATSRDRQGTRNEQYF. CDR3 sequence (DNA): TGTGCCACCAGCAGAGACAGACAGGGGACGAGAAACGAGCAGTACTTC.